Below, 30 T cell receptor beta chains from the same sample are listed, as sequenced in a study of Siglec-9 on CD8 T cells in melanoma. Clones were sequenced by immunoSEQ multiplex PCR, and TCRdb holds only the in-frame ones, with some missing. The data hold over 30,000 clones, with roughly 80% observed a single time. Sequenced sample: Siglec-9- CD8+ T cells sorted from blood. The receptors originated from a human donor in good health.

This clone was seen a single time. The chain uses TRBV19 and TRBJ2-1, with D hard to call. The CDR3 is made up of 15 amino acids. With 6 bases removed from V and 0 bases from J, the gap between germline ends came to 12 bases. Germline loops: CDR1 LNHDA, CDR2 SQIVND (reference sequence). CDR3 sequence reads: CASRLQESSYNEQFF. DNA of the CDR3: TGTGCCAGTAGGCTGCAGGAGAGCTCCTACAATGAGCAGTTCTTC.

A few counts support this clone. This chain links TRBV7-9 with TRBJ1-4; a possible D gene is TRBD1 (5 bases). Germline V CDR1 and CDR2: SEHNR, FQNEAQ (reference sequence). CDR3 size: 13 residues. V lost 2 bases and J lost 5, with 6 bases in between. The CDR3 bases are TGTGCCAGCAGCTTAAGGGGAAATGAAAAACTGTTTTTT. The encoded protein is CASSLRGNEKLFF. The whole variable domain, filled in from reference TRBV7-9 and TRBJ1-4, reads DTGVSQNPRHKITKRGQNVTFRCDPISEHNRLYWYRQTLGQGPEFLTYFQNEAQLEKSRLLSDRFSAERPKGSFSTLEIQRTEQGDSAMYLCASSLRGNEKLFFGSGTQLSVL.

The chain joins TRBV2 to TRBJ2-7, with unresolved D. The CDR3 totals 13 residues. Trimming stripped 4 bases from V and 2 bases from J, with 9 bases between. CDR1 and CDR2 (germline): SNHLY, FYNNEI. The CDR3 DNA reads as TGTGCCAGCAGTGCGAGAGGCGCCTACGAGCAGTACTTC. Translated: CASSARGAYEQYF.

V and J are TRBV9 and TRBJ2-1; D perhaps matches TRBD1 (5 bases). CDR1 and CDR2 from the germline V gene are SGDLS and YYNGEE. This CDR3 region has 13 residues. V dropped 0 bases and J dropped 6 bases, with 7 bases sitting between them. The CDR3 is CASSVGRGNEQFF. CDR3 DNA sequence: TGTGCCAGCAGCGTAGGAAGGGGCAATGAGCAGTTCTTC. Combining the CDR3 with reference TRBV9 and TRBJ2-1 gives the whole variable domain DSGVTQTPKHLITATGQRVTLRCSPRSGDLSVYWYQQSLDQGLQFLIQYYNGEERAKGNILERFSAQQFPDLHSELNLSSLELGDSALYFCASSVGRGNEQFFGPGTRLTVL.

This rearrangement joins TRBV28 to TRBJ2-7; TRBD2 matches 14 bases. The CDR3 has 19 residues. Unmatched junction bases numbered 17, after V lost 3 bases and J lost 7 bases. CDR1 and CDR2 (germline): MDHEN, SYDVKM. DNA of the CDR3: TGTGCCAGCAGTTTCCGTCCCGGGACTAGCGGGAGCGGTGTTTATGAGCAGTACTTC. Protein: CASSFRPGTSGSGVYEQYF.

The gene calls are TRBV10-3 and TRBJ1-3; 11 bases map to TRBD1. J gave up 4 bases and V 8 bases, and 7 bases lay outside the gene matches. The CDR3 extends over 15 amino acids. Germline V CDR1 and CDR2: ENHRY, SYGVKD. The CDR3 DNA reads as TGTGCCATCGAGGACAGGGGGCGAAGGGGAAACACCATATATTTT. This encodes CAIEDRGRRGNTIYF.

The rearrangement links TRBV10-3 to TRBJ2-3; 8 bases align to TRBD2. V trimming: 4 bases; J trimming: 5 bases; junction bases outside the gene matches: 5. CDR1 and CDR2 from the germline V gene are ENHRY and SYGVKD. This CDR3 is 14 amino acids long. This CDR3 reads CAISAGGPGDTQYF. The CDR3 nucleotides are TGTGCCATCAGTGCGGGGGGGCCGGGAGATACGCAGTATTTT.

The CDR3 bases are TGCGCCAGCAGCCCCACCAGGGGTACTAATGAAAAACTGTTTTTT. This sequence encodes CASSPTRGTNEKLFF. The J gene is TRBJ1-4, the V gene TRBV4-1, with D perhaps matching TRBD1 (6 bases). Per germline, CDR1 MGHRA and CDR2 YSYEKL. V lost 4 bases and J 2 bases, leaving 11 bases between the germline ends. This CDR3 spans 15 amino acids.

Here the CDR3 DNA reads TGCAGCGTTGATCGTGGGGACTACCAAGAGACCCAGTACTTC. Residues: CSVDRGDYQETQYF. The rearrangement joins TRBV29-1 to TRBJ2-5; tentative D call: TRBD2 (6 bases). The CDR3 sequence is 14 residues long. Trimming left V 3 bases short and J 0 bases short, with 11 bases between. Germline V lookup: CDR1 SQVTM, CDR2 ANQGSEA.

This chain links TRBV5-4 with TRBJ2-1; 10 positions match TRBD2. Germline CDR1 reads SGHNT; CDR2 reads YYREEE (reference sequence). J was trimmed by 4 bases and V by 4 bases; bases with no gene match: 2. The CDR3 loop spans 14 amino acids. For the CDR3, the DNA is TGTGCCAGCAGCCGGACTAGCGGATACAATGAGCAGTTCTTC. Protein: CASSRTSGYNEQFF.

The chain combines TRBV9 with TRBJ1-3, with D possibly TRBD1 on 5 matching bases. Germline V gene sequence: CDR1 SGDLS, CDR2 YYNGEE. This CDR3 contains 13 residues. Deletions cut 0 bases from V and 8 bases from J, with 9 bases between. CDR3 sequence (DNA): TGTGCCAGCAGCGTAGAAGGGGAGGACACCATATATTTT. Protein product: CASSVEGEDTIYF.

V usage is TRBV5-6 and J usage is TRBJ1-3; D gene unclear. Germline-derived CDR1 and CDR2 are SGHDT and YYEEEE. The CDR3 runs 16 residues. V was shortened by 0 bases and J by 0 bases, with 10 bases between the two germline ends. The CDR3 DNA follows: TGTGCCAGCAGCTTGGTAGGCGCGAACTCTGGAAACACCATATATTTT. It translates to CASSLVGANSGNTIYF.

The V call is TRBV7-6, the J call TRBJ1-1, with D possibly being TRBD1 (5 bases). V was clipped by 1 base and J by 1 base, with 10 bases between them. CDR1 is SGHVS, CDR2 FNYEAQ, per germline. CDR3 size: 15 residues. Here the CDR3 DNA reads TGTGCCAGCAGCTTAGAGGCAGGGTGGAACACTGAAGCTTTCTTT. Its translation: CASSLEAGWNTEAFF.

The rearrangement joins TRBV28 to TRBJ2-7; 10 bases map to TRBD2. Germline CDR1 reads MDHEN; CDR2 reads SYDVKM. This CDR3 contains 15 residues. V dropped 6 bases and J dropped 1; count of bases not matched to a gene: 6. The CDR3 sequence is CASRFGLAASYEQYF. The CDR3 DNA sequence: TGTGCCAGCAGATTTGGACTAGCGGCTTCCTACGAGCAGTACTTC.

This clone appeared a single time. J is TRBJ2-7 and V is TRBV7-8, with no clear D. Per germline, CDR1 SGHVS and CDR2 FQNEAQ. CDR3 length: 11 residues. V dropped 5 bases and J dropped 3 bases, with 5 bases sitting between them. This chain's CDR3 is CASSPHYEQYF. The CDR3 region has the DNA TGTGCCAGCAGCCCTCACTACGAGCAGTACTTC.

The chain carries TRBV5-6 and TRBJ1-2; 7 bases map to TRBD1. The trim removed 3 bases at V and 9 bases at J, leaving 14 bases unmatched. The CDR3 is 15 residues long. Germline lookup yields CDR1 SGHDT and CDR2 YYEEEE. In DNA, the CDR3 is TGTGCCAGCAGCTCCCAGACAGGGCCTATGAGCAGCTACACCTTC. Translating gives CASSSQTGPMSSYTF.

V gene TRBV4-2 combines with J gene TRBJ1-5; no reliable D call. V was clipped by 1 base and J by 5 bases, with 6 bases between them. This CDR3 has 13 amino acids. The germline gives CDR1 LGHNA, CDR2 YNFKEQ. CDR3 amino acids: CASSQVIDQPQHF. The CDR3 region has the DNA TGTGCCAGCAGCCAAGTTATAGATCAGCCCCAGCATTTT.

This clone was detected only a few times. J is TRBJ2-1 and V is TRBV7-8; no firm D call. Germline V CDR1 and CDR2: SGHVS, FQNEAQ. The CDR3 runs to 15 residues. Trimming stripped 7 bases from V and 1 base from J, with 14 bases between. The CDR3 protein is CASTPSERSYNEQFF. Here the CDR3 DNA reads TGTGCCAGCACCCCCAGCGAGAGGTCCTACAATGAGCAGTTCTTC. Using reference TRBV7-8 and TRBJ2-1 for the parts outside the CDR3, the full variable domain is GAGVSQSPRYKVAKRGQDVALRCDPISGHVSLFWYQQALGQGPEFLTYFQNEAQLDKSGLPSDRFFAERPEGSVSTLKIQRTQQEDSAVYLCASTPSERSYNEQFFGPGTRLTVL.

The CDR3 bases are TGTGCCAGCAGTTCTGACAGGGGGATCGACGAGCAGTACTTC. Protein product: CASSSDRGIDEQYF. The gene calls are TRBV6-5 and TRBJ2-7; TRBD1 agrees at 9 bases. The V gene end was trimmed by 4 bases and the J gene end by 5 bases; junction bases not matched to a gene: 6. Germline V lookup: CDR1 MNHEY, CDR2 SVGAGI. The CDR3 has 14 residues.

V gene TRBV29-1 combines with J gene TRBJ2-5, with 8 bases matching TRBD1. The CDR3 consists of 14 residues. J gave up 4 bases and V 2 bases, and 6 bases lay outside the gene matches. CDR1 is SQVTM and CDR2 is ANQGSEA in the germline V gene. The CDR3 is CSVETRGTGETQYF. The CDR3 nucleotides are TGCAGCGTTGAAACCAGGGGGACAGGAGAGACCCAGTACTTC.

The V and J genes are TRBV7-9 and TRBJ1-2, with TRBD1 identical over 9 bases. V shed 5 bases, J shed 5 bases, and the junction held 15 bases outside the gene matches. Germline-derived CDR1 and CDR2 are SEHNR and FQNEAQ (reference sequence). CDR3 length: 17 residues. The CDR3 here is CASSQGGGQGVFYGYTF. The CDR3 bases are TGTGCCAGCAGCCAGGGAGGGGGACAGGGCGTTTTTTATGGCTACACCTTC.

The V call is TRBV6-5, the J call TRBJ1-6; D is ambiguous. This CDR3 spans 13 amino acids. Trimming left V 6 bases short and J 11 bases short, with 14 bases between. Per the germline V gene, CDR1 is MNHEY and CDR2 is SVGAGI. The CDR3 loop reads CASSPDVMTPLHF. The CDR3 DNA is TGTGCCAGCAGCCCGGACGTGATGACACCCCTCCACTTT.

The gene calls are TRBV28 and TRBJ1-2, with TRBD1 matching over 7 bases. From germline, CDR1 is MDHEN and CDR2 SYDVKM. This CDR3 spans 16 amino acids. The junction had 5 bases not matched to a gene; V was cut back by 0 bases and J by 1 base. The CDR3 here is CASSLWGDRGNYGYTF. The CDR3 nucleotides are TGTGCCAGCAGTTTATGGGGGGACAGAGGTAACTATGGCTACACCTTC.

The chain carries TRBV2 and TRBJ2-7, with unresolved D. This CDR3 spans 10 amino acids. The V end was cut by 8 bases, the J end by 5 bases, with 7 bases between. Germline V lookup: CDR1 SNHLY, CDR2 FYNNEI. The CDR3 reads CASDGHEQYF. In nucleotides, the CDR3 is TGTGCCAGCGATGGGCACGAGCAGTACTTC.

This clone was counted once. The gene calls are TRBV7-8 and TRBJ2-1, with 8 bases that match TRBD1. V shed 9 bases and J 5 bases; nucleotides not matched to a gene: 9. The V gene's germline CDR1 is SGHVS and CDR2 FQNEAQ. The CDR3 has 14 residues. This CDR3 reads CASLRTGLDNEQFF. As DNA, the CDR3 is TGTGCCAGTCTCCGGACAGGGCTGGACAATGAGCAGTTCTTC.

The table lists this clone with a few counts. This chain connects TRBV2 to TRBJ1-1, with TRBD1 matching 8 bases. Looked up from germline, CDR1 is SNHLY and CDR2 is FYNNEI. The CDR3 has 14 residues. Trimming at V came to 6 bases and at J to 8 bases, leaving 11 bases not matched to a gene. CDR3 nucleotide sequence: TGTGCCAGCAGCCAGACAGGGGAGGTCCCGGAAGCTTTCTTT. Amino acid sequence: CASSQTGEVPEAFF.

The CDR3 nucleotides read TGTGCCAGCAGTTTAAAGGGGTCTCCTAACTATGGCTACACCTTC. Protein: CASSLKGSPNYGYTF. The rearrangement joins TRBV27 to TRBJ1-2, with a tentative D call TRBD1 (5 bases). The CDR3 has 15 residues. V lost 2 bases and J lost 0, with 10 bases in between. In germline, CDR1 is MNHEY, CDR2 SMNVEV (reference sequence).

V gene TRBV5-1 combines with J gene TRBJ2-1, with 7 bases matching TRBD2. V trimming: 9 bases; J trimming: 1 base; junction bases outside the gene matches: 1. The CDR3 length is 12 residues. Germline lookup yields CDR1 SGHRS and CDR2 YFSETQ. The CDR3 loop is CATGGSYNEQFF. CDR3 bases: TGCGCCACGGGAGGATCCTACAATGAGCAGTTCTTC.

The J gene is TRBJ2-7, the V gene TRBV29-1; TRBD1 matches at 10 bases. The CDR3 extends over 11 amino acids. V lost 7 bases and J lost 6; bases outside the gene matches: 3. Looked up from germline, CDR1 is SQVTM and CDR2 is ANQGSEA. CDR3 protein: CSGRTGGEQYF. In DNA form, the CDR3 reads TGCAGCGGCCGGACAGGGGGCGAGCAGTACTTC.

This sequence joins TRBV6-5 and TRBJ2-2; 9 bases are shared with TRBD2. In germline, CDR1 is MNHEY, CDR2 SVGAGI. After removal of 8 bases from V and 5 bases from J, the junction contained 6 bases not matched to a gene. The CDR3 is 14 amino acids. CDR3 residues: CASSPLAGTGELFF. For the CDR3, the DNA is TGTGCCAGCTCCCCCCTAGCGGGGACCGGGGAGCTGTTTTTT.